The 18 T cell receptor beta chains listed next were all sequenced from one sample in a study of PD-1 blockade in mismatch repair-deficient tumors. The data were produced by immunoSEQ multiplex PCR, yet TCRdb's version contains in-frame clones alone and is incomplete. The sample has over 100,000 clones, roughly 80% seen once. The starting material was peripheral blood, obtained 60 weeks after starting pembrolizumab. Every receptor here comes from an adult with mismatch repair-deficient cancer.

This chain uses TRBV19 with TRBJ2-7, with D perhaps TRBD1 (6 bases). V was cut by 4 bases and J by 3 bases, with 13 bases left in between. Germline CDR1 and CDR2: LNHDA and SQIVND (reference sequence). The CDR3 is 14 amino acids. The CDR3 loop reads CASSTLRDIYEQYF. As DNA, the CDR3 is TGTGCCAGTAGTACCCTTCGGGACATCTACGAGCAGTACTTC.

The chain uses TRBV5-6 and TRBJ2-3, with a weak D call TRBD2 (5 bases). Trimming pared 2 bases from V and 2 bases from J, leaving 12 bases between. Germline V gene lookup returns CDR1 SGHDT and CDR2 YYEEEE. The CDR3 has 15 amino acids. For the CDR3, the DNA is TGTGCCAGCAGCTTCCCCAGCGGAGACACAGATACGCAGTATTTT. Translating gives CASSFPSGDTDTQYF.

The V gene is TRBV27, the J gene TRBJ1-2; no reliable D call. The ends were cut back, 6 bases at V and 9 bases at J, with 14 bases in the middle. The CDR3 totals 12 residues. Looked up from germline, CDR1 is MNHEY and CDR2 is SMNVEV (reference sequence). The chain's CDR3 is CASRNPDWSYTF. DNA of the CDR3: TGTGCCAGCAGAAACCCAGACTGGAGCTACACCTTC.

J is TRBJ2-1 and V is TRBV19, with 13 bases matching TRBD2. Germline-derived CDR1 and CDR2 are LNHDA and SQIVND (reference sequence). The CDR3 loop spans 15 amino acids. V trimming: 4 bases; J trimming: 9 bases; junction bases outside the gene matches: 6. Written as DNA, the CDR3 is TGTGCCAGTAGTACCGGACTAGCGGGAGCTCCTGAGCAGTTCTTC. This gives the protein CASSTGLAGAPEQFF.

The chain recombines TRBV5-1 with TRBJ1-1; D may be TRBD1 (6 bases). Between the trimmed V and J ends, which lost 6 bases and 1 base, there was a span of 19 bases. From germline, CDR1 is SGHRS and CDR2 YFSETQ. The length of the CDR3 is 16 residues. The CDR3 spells CASTPEGDPANTEAFF. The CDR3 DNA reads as TGCGCCAGCACCCCCGAGGGGGACCCCGCGAACACTGAAGCTTTCTTT.

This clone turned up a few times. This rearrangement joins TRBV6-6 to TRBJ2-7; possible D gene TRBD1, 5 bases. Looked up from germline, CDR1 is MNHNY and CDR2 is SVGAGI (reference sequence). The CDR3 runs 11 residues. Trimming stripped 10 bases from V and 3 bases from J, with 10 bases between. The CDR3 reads CATATGYEQYF. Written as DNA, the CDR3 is TGTGCCACCGCCACAGGCTACGAGCAGTACTTC.

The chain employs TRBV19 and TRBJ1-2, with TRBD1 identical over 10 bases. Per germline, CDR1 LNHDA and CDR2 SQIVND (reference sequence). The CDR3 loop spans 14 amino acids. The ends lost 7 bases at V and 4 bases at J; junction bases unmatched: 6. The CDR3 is CASTPRTGGYGYTF. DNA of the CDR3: TGTGCCAGTACTCCCCGGACAGGGGGCTATGGCTACACCTTC.

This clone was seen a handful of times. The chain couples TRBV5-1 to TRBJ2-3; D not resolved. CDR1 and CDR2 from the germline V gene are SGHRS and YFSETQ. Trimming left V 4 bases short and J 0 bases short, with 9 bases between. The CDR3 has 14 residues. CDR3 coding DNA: TGCGCCAGCAGCGAGACACCTAGCACAGATACGCAGTATTTT. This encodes CASSETPSTDTQYF.

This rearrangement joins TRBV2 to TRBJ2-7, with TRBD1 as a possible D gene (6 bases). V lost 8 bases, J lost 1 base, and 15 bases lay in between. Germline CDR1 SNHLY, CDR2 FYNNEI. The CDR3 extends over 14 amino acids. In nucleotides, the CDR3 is TGTGCCAGCTCCTCCGGGACACAGTCCTACGAGCAGTACTTC. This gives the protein CASSSGTQSYEQYF.

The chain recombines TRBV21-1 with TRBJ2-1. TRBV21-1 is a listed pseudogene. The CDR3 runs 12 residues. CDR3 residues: CASYDGYNEQFF. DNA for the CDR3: TGTGCCAGCTACGACGGCTACAATGAGCAGTTCTTC.

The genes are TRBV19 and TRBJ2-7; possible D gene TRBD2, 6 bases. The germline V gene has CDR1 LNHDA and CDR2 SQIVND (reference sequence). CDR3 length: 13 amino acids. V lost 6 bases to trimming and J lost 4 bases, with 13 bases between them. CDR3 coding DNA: TGTGCCAGTAGCTGGAGCGGGCCTTACGAGCAGTACTTC. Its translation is CASSWSGPYEQYF.

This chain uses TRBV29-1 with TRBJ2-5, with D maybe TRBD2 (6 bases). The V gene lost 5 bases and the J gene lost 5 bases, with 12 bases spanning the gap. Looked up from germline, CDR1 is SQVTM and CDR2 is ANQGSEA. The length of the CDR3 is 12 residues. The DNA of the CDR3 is TGCAGCGTTATAGCTGCGGGGGAGACCCAGTACTTC. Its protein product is CSVIAAGETQYF.

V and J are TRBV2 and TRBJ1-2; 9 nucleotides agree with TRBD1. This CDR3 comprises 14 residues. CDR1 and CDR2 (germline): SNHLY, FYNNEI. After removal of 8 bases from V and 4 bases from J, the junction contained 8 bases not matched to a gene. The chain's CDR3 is CASAKTGGGYGYTF. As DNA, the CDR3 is TGTGCCAGCGCAAAGACAGGGGGGGGCTATGGCTACACCTTC.

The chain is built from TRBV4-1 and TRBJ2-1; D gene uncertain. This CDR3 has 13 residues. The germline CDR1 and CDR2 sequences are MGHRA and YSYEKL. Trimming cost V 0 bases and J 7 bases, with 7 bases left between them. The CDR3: CASSQELDNEQFF. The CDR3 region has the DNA TGCGCCAGCAGCCAAGAATTGGATAATGAGCAGTTCTTC.

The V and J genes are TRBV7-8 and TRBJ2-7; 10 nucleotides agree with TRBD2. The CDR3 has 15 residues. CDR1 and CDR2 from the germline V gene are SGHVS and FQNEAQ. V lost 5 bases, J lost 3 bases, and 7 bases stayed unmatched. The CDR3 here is CASSTGLAIIYEQYF. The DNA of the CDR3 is TGTGCCAGCAGCACGGGACTAGCGATAATCTACGAGCAGTACTTC.

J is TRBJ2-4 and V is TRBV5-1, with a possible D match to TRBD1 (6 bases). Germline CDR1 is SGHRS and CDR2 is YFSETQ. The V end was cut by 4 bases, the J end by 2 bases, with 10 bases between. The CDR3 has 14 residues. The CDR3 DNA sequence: TGCGCCAGCAGCGATACAGGGACCAAAAACATTCAGTACTTC. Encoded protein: CASSDTGTKNIQYF. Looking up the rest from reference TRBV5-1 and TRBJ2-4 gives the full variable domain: KAGVTQTPRYLIKTRGQQVTLSCSPISGHRSVSWYQQTPGQGLQFLFEYFSETQRNKGNFPGRFSGRQFSNSRSEMNVSTLELGDSALYLCASSDTGTKNIQYFGAGTRLSVL.

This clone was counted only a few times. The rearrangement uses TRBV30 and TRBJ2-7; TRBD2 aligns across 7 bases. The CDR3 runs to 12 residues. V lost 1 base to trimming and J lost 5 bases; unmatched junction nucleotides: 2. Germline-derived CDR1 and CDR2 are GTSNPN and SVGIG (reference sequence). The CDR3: CAWSGGSDEQYF. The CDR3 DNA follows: TGTGCCTGGAGTGGCGGGAGCGACGAGCAGTACTTC.

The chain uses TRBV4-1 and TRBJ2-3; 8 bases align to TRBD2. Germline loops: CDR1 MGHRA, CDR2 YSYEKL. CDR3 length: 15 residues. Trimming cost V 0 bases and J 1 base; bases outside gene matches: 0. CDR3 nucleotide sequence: TGCGCCAGCAGCCAAGAGACTAGCGGCACAGATACGCAGTATTTT. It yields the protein CASSQETSGTDTQYF.